This TCR beta chain stems from a study of T cell responses to AZD1222 COVID-19 vaccine. Study results and caveats: Among the donors, most were white British and more were female, and clonal diversity was possibly underestimated. Spike-specific TCR depth and breadth grew after two AZD1222 doses.

Profiling relied on immunoSEQ multiplex PCR, and the TCRdb table lists in-frame clones only, not all of them. The table includes about 180,000 clones, approximately 94% detected once. Germline V gives CDR1 LGHDT, CDR2 YNNKEL (reference sequence). V was clipped by 3 bases and J by 0 bases, with 9 bases between them. The CDR3 totals 15 residues. Regarding this clone: The antigen is undetermined.

Pooling covered second doses at about 4 or about 12 weeks. The sample here was peripheral blood, taken 28 days after the second AZD1222 dose. The TCR originated in an adult who received the AZD1222 COVID-19 vaccine. V is TRBV3-1 (or the pseudogene TRBV3-2) and J is TRBJ2-1; no definite D call. CDR3 sequence reads: CASSQGSGSYNEQFF. The CDR3 DNA reads as TGTGCCAGCAGCCAGGGTTCAGGCTCCTACAATGAGCAGTTCTTC.